The next 8 T cell receptor beta chains were all read from a single sample in a study of blood T cell repertoires in COVID-19. Method: immunoSEQ multiplex PCR; TCRdb's copy keeps in-frame clones and lacks some. Here the sample spans around 86,000 clones, approximately 83% being singletons. Sequenced: peripheral blood. These receptors all come from a woman aged 80 or over with acute or convalescent COVID-19.

This clone was counted once. The chain joins TRBV19 to TRBJ2-7; TRBD1 matches at 10 bases. CDR1 and CDR2 from the germline V gene are LNHDA and SQIVND (reference sequence). The junction had 7 bases not matched to a gene; V was cut back by 8 bases and J by 6 bases. There are 13 residues in the CDR3. This CDR3 is CASSGTGVVEQYF. Here the CDR3 DNA reads TGTGCCAGTTCCGGGACAGGGGTTGTCGAGCAGTACTTC.

The chain carries TRBV18 and TRBJ2-5, with TRBD1 matching 9 bases. Trimming removed 3 bases from V and 1 base from J; junction bases left unmatched: 6. The CDR3 contains 16 residues. CDR1 KGHSH and CDR2 LQKENI come from the germline V gene. CDR3 sequence (DNA): TGTGCCAGCTCACCTGGACAGGGGACCGGCCAAGAGACCCAGTACTTC. Amino acid sequence: CASSPGQGTGQETQYF.

V gene TRBV19 combines with J gene TRBJ2-7, with D perhaps matching TRBD2 (6 bases). The germline V and J ends were trimmed by 8 bases and 2 bases, with 19 bases remaining between them. The V gene's germline CDR1 is LNHDA and CDR2 SQIVND (reference sequence). The CDR3 runs 15 residues. The CDR3 spells CASSSRRELTYEQYF. CDR3 coding DNA: TGTGCCAGTTCGTCACGACGGGAGCTTACCTACGAGCAGTACTTC.

The V gene is TRBV30, the J gene TRBJ2-1; D is possibly TRBD1 (6 bases). This CDR3 has 15 amino acids. Germline loops: CDR1 GTSNPN, CDR2 SVGIG (reference sequence). V was cut by 3 bases and J by 6 bases, with 18 bases left in between. The CDR3: CAWRIWTAGANEQFF. CDR3 in DNA: TGTGCCTGGAGGATATGGACAGCCGGAGCCAATGAGCAGTTCTTC.

The chain combines TRBV5-5 with TRBJ2-7; 7 nucleotides line up with TRBD2. The germline V gene has CDR1 SGHKS and CDR2 YYEKEE (reference sequence). V dropped 5 bases and J dropped 2; count of bases not matched to a gene: 13. This CDR3 spans 16 amino acids. The CDR3 sequence: CASRPPGSGRAYEQYF. The CDR3, as DNA: TGTGCCAGCAGGCCCCCGGGTAGCGGGCGGGCCTACGAGCAGTACTTC.

Only one count was recorded for this clone. The chain recombines TRBV5-1 with TRBJ2-6, with TRBD1 matching over 11 bases. Per the germline V gene, CDR1 is SGHRS and CDR2 is YFSETQ. With V trimmed by 1 base and J by 0 bases, 3 bases remained unmatched. This CDR3 region has 18 residues. The CDR3 spells CASSLTGTGGSGANVLTF. Here the CDR3 DNA reads TGCGCCAGCAGCTTGACCGGGACAGGGGGCTCTGGGGCCAACGTCCTGACTTTC.

This chain uses TRBV24-1 with TRBJ2-2, with D possibly TRBD1 on 6 matching bases. The length of the CDR3 is 16 residues. The V gene's germline CDR1 is KGHDR and CDR2 SFDVKD. Trimming took off 4 bases at V and 0 bases at J, with 11 bases between the two ends. CDR3 in amino acids: CATSDSGTTNTGELFF. As DNA, the CDR3 is TGTGCCACCAGTGACTCCGGGACAACGAACACCGGGGAGCTGTTTTTT.

There are a few counts of this clone. This chain uses TRBV18 with TRBJ2-7, with 7 bases aligning to TRBD1. The V gene end was trimmed by 5 bases and the J gene end by 2 bases; junction bases not matched to a gene: 6. Germline values: CDR1 KGHSH, CDR2 LQKENI. This CDR3 region has 14 residues. This CDR3 reads CASSIGTEPYEQYF. CDR3 bases: TGTGCCAGCTCAATCGGGACAGAACCCTACGAGCAGTACTTC.